These 21 T cell receptor beta chains were sequenced from one sample in a study of Graves' ophthalmopathy and Graves' hyperthyroidism. TCR beta CDR3 regions were amplified from RNA transcripts. The library came from an HTBI-primed first-round RT-PCR and a second-round multiplex PCR. TCRdb itself ran the multiplex PCR reads through MiXCR, one entry per CDR3 protein. The sample lists about 590,000 distinct CDR3 sequences, roughly 40% occurring once. The sample taken for sequencing was peripheral blood or thyroid tissue (not recorded which). Every receptor here comes from an adult man with Graves' hyperthyroidism.

This clonotype was recorded many times. The chain combines TRBV20-1 with TRBJ1-1; D ambiguous. In germline, CDR1 is DFQATT, CDR2 SNEGSKA (reference sequence). The CDR3 has 14 amino acids. Trimming took off 4 bases at V and 0 bases at J, with 12 bases between the two ends. The CDR3: CSATRSSMNTEAFF. For the CDR3, the DNA is TGCAGTGCTACAAGGTCCAGCATGAACACTGAAGCTTTCTTT.

V is TRBV24-1 and J is TRBJ2-1; D is possibly TRBD1 or TRBD2 (5 bases each). The length of the CDR3 is 16 residues. Trimming pared 3 bases from V and 0 bases from J, leaving 11 bases between. Looked up from germline, CDR1 is KGHDR and CDR2 is SFDVKD. DNA of the CDR3: TGTGCCACCAGTGATAGGGCAGGGAGCTCCTACAATGAGCAGTTCTTC. Protein sequence: CATSDRAGSSYNEQFF.

This clonotype was detected ten times or more. This chain connects TRBV9 to TRBJ1-6; D gene ambiguous. Germline V gene sequence: CDR1 SGDLS, CDR2 YYNGEE. This CDR3 has 14 amino acids. Trimming cost V 0 bases and J 2 bases, with 3 bases left between them. The CDR3 region is CASSVVPYNSPLHF. The DNA for the CDR3 is TGTGCCAGCAGCGTAGTTCCCTATAATTCACCCCTCCACTTT.

In this sample, this clonotype turned up many times. V and J are TRBV5-4 and TRBJ1-2, with 10 nucleotides matching TRBD1. The CDR3 length is 16 residues. Germline V gene lookup returns CDR1 SGHNT and CDR2 YYREEE (reference sequence). V shed 4 bases and J 7 bases; nucleotides not matched to a gene: 13. The CDR3 is CASSPSRSGTGVGYTF. The CDR3 bases are TGTGCCAGCAGCCCCTCGAGATCCGGGACAGGGGTTGGCTACACCTTC.

The table lists this clonotype with many counts. The chain is built from TRBV12-3 or TRBV12-4 and TRBJ2-7; D is unresolved. Trimming removed 2 bases at V and 3 bases at J, with 11 bases between. The CDR3 consists of 14 residues. In DNA form, the CDR3 reads TGTGCCAGCAGTTTACTGGGTTCCTACTACGAGCAGTACTTC. Translating gives CASSLLGSYYEQYF.

This clonotype has at least ten counts. J is TRBJ2-7 and V is TRBV9; D might be TRBD2 (5 bases). Per the germline V gene, CDR1 is SGDLS and CDR2 is YYNGEE. The CDR3 totals 15 residues. Trimming left V 0 bases short and J 2 bases short, with 12 bases between. The CDR3 DNA is TGTGCCAGCAGCGTAGCGCCGGGATCACCCTACGAGCAGTACTTC. Translated: CASSVAPGSPYEQYF.

Many counts were recorded for this clonotype. The chain joins TRBV5-1 to TRBJ1-3; TRBD1 agrees at 7 bases. The length of the CDR3 is 14 residues. Germline assignment: CDR1 SGHRS and CDR2 YFSETQ. After removal of 1 base from V and 6 bases from J, the junction contained 4 bases not matched to a gene. CDR3 protein: CASSLTGAQNTIYF. The CDR3 DNA reads TGCGCCAGCAGCTTGACAGGGGCTCAAAACACCATATATTTT.

In its sample, this clonotype was seen many times. This chain connects TRBV5-1 to TRBJ1-2; D possibly corresponds to TRBD1 (6 bases). Germline V gives CDR1 SGHRS, CDR2 YFSETQ. The V and J ends lost 6 bases and 6 bases respectively, with 15 bases between them. The CDR3 is 13 residues long. In nucleotides, the CDR3 is TGCGCCAGCACCCCCGGGGGGCTGAATGGCTACACCTTC. Translated, it gives CASTPGGLNGYTF.

This clonotype was recorded at least ten times. This chain joins TRBV13 and TRBJ2-7; maybe TRBD1 (6 bases). V was shortened by 4 bases and J by 3 bases, with 10 bases between the two germline ends. The CDR3 consists of 13 residues. Germline V lookup: CDR1 PRHDT, CDR2 FYEKMQ (reference sequence). The CDR3 region is CASSSRDNYEQYF. The CDR3 DNA is TGTGCCAGCAGCTCCCGGGACAACTACGAGCAGTACTTC.

This clonotype was recorded a few times. V is TRBV19 and J is TRBJ1-4, with 7 bases that match TRBD1. The CDR3 covers 15 residues. J lost 7 bases, V lost 8 bases, and 13 bases had no gene match. Looked up from germline, CDR1 is LNHDA and CDR2 is SQIVND (reference sequence). This CDR3 reads CASAEIRGLVEKLFF. The DNA for the CDR3 is TGTGCCAGTGCCGAAATTAGGGGGCTAGTTGAAAAACTGTTTTTT.

J is TRBJ2-7 and V is TRBV6-1; D is uncertain. This CDR3 region has 17 residues. Trimming cost V 2 bases and J 5 bases, with 22 bases left between them. Germline values: CDR1 MNHNS, CDR2 SASEGT. The CDR3, as DNA: TGTGCCAGCAGTGAAATAGGAACTGGGAAGCAGGTCCACGAGCAGTACTTC. Translating it yields CASSEIGTGKQVHEQYF.

This clonotype was seen once. The chain combines TRBV2 with TRBJ2-2, with D unclear. Trimming cost V 6 bases and J 4 bases, with 9 bases left between them. The CDR3 consists of 13 residues. From germline, CDR1 is SNHLY and CDR2 FYNNEI. The CDR3 loop is CASRGRTTGELFF. CDR3 coding DNA: TGTGCCAGCAGAGGCCGTACCACCGGGGAGCTGTTTTTT.

This clonotype was recorded at least ten times. The V call is TRBV7-2, the J call TRBJ1-2; TRBD1 agrees at 7 bases. CDR1 and CDR2 from the germline V gene are SGHTA and FQGNSA. This CDR3 spans 12 amino acids. With V trimmed by 7 bases and J by 2 bases, 1 base remained unmatched. CDR3 region: CASTDRNYGYTF. The DNA of the CDR3 is TGTGCCAGCACGGACAGGAACTATGGCTACACCTTC.

This clonotype occurred many times. The V call is TRBV5-1, the J call TRBJ2-6, with 7 nucleotides matching TRBD1. Germline lookup yields CDR1 SGHRS and CDR2 YFSETQ. This CDR3 is 16 amino acids long. V shed 1 base, J shed 3 bases, and the junction held 4 bases outside the gene matches. The DNA for the CDR3 is TGCGCCAGCAGCTTGCGCCAGGGGGTTGGGGCCAACGTCCTGACTTTC. Translated: CASSLRQGVGANVLTF.

CDR3 amino acids: CASSLFRGHPYNEQFF. The DNA of the CDR3 is TGTGCCAGCAGTTTATTTCGGGGACATCCCTACAATGAGCAGTTCTTC. The chain recombines TRBV12-3 or TRBV12-4 with TRBJ2-1; a possible D gene is TRBD1 (6 bases). Trimming removed 2 bases from V and 2 bases from J, with 13 bases in between. This CDR3 has 16 residues.

The table lists this clonotype with many counts. Here the CDR3 DNA reads TGCAGTGCGCCTAGCGGGGGCCGCACAGATACGCAGTATTTT. Encoded protein: CSAPSGGRTDTQYF. The rearrangement uses TRBV20-1 and TRBJ2-3; 10 bases agree with TRBD2. V was clipped by 6 bases and J by 1 base; unmatched bases: 4. Germline V gene sequence: CDR1 DFQATT, CDR2 SNEGSKA (reference sequence). The CDR3 is 14 amino acids.

The chain combines TRBV4-1 with TRBJ2-2, with 9 bases identical to TRBD2. V lost 0 bases, J lost 5 bases, and 7 bases stayed unmatched. Germline loops: CDR1 MGHRA, CDR2 YSYEKL. This CDR3 comprises 17 residues. In DNA form, the CDR3 reads TGCGCCAGCAGCCAAGAATCGCTAGCGGGGATAACCGGGGAGCTGTTTTTT. It specifies CASSQESLAGITGELFF.

The genes are TRBV9 and TRBJ2-2, with no clear D. V lost 4 bases and J lost 1, with 14 bases in between. The CDR3 spans 16 residues. Germline values: CDR1 SGDLS, CDR2 YYNGEE. CDR3 nucleotide sequence: TGTGCCAGCAGCTCCCGGGCCCTTCTGAACACCGGGGAGCTGTTTTTT. The encoded protein is CASSSRALLNTGELFF.

The chain combines TRBV15 with TRBJ1-4, with no clear D. The germline V gene encodes CDR1 LNHNV and CDR2 YYDKDF (reference sequence). V was clipped by 0 bases and J by 2 bases, with 10 bases between them. This CDR3 comprises 16 residues. The CDR3: CATSRDPPDTNEKLFF. The CDR3 DNA is TGTGCCACCAGCAGAGACCCACCCGACACTAATGAAAAACTGTTTTTT.

The chain recombines TRBV18 with TRBJ2-5; D gene uncertain. The germline V and J ends were trimmed by 5 bases and 5 bases, with 9 bases remaining between them. Germline values: CDR1 KGHSH, CDR2 LQKENI. CDR3 length: 12 amino acids. The CDR3 DNA sequence: TGTGCCAGCTCATCACAGACGGAGACCCAGTACTTC. It yields the protein CASSSQTETQYF.

The chain has TRBV7-9 and TRBJ1-6, with 8 nucleotides matching TRBD1. This CDR3 is built from 14 residues. Germline CDR1 and CDR2: SEHNR and FQNEAQ (reference sequence). V lost 5 bases and J lost 10; bases outside the gene matches: 7. DNA for the CDR3: TGTGCCAGCAGCGTTACAGGGGGTGGCTCACCCCTCCACTTT. It codes for CASSVTGGGSPLHF.